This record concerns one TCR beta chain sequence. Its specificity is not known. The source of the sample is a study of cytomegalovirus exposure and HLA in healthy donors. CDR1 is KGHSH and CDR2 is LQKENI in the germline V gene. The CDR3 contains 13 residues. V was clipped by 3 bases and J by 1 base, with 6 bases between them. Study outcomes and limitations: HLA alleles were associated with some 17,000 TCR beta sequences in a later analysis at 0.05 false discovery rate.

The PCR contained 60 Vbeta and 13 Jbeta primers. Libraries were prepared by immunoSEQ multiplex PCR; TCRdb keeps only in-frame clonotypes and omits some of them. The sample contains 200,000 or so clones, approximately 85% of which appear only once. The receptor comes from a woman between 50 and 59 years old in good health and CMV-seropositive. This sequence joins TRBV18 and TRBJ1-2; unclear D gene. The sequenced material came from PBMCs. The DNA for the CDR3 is TGTGCCAGCTCACCTAACGGTAACTATGGCTACACCTTC. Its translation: CASSPNGNYGYTF.